This T cell receptor (beta chain) was recovered during a study of CD8 T cells in ankylosing spondylitis. Germline-derived CDR1 and CDR2 are SGHDT and YYEEEE. Trimming cost V 5 bases and J 2 bases; bases outside gene matches: 7. The CDR3 extends over 16 amino acids. This clonotype was counted a few times. What it binds is not known. TCRdb re-called the 5' RACE reads through MiXCR, storing one row per CDR3 protein. The data show fewer than 250,000 distinct CDR3 sequences, around 25% seen once. Findings of the study overall: A number of the motif variants had already been described in reactive arthritis synovial fluid and blood.

The specimen was blood, either unsorted or a sorted T cell fraction (not recorded which). The receptor was derived from a male donor with ankylosing spondylitis or in good health (not recorded which). The chain employs TRBV5-6 and TRBJ2-3; 11 bases line up with TRBD2. The CDR3 bases are TGTGCCAGCAGGCACGGGACTAGCGGACCCACAGATACGCAGTATTTT. Translating gives CASRHGTSGPTDTQYF.